The T cell receptor beta chain under discussion was sequenced for a study of ipilimumab plus nivolumab after autologous stem cell transplantation. Repertoires were generated with immunoSEQ multiplex PCR, while TCRdb's copy carries only in-frame clones and drops some. Of tens of thousands of clones in the sample, roughly 70% were seen once. Germline V lookup: CDR1 SGDLS, CDR2 YYNGEE. The CDR3 spans 12 residues. Trimming shortened V by 5 bases and J by 4 bases, and 9 bases separated the two germline ends. This sample comprised PBMCs, obtained in a trial of ipilimumab plus nivolumab as post-transplant consolidation. The clonotype was recovered from a male donor with diffuse large B-cell lymphoma. This chain connects TRBV9 to TRBJ2-5; D remains ambiguous. In DNA form, the CDR3 reads TGTGCCAGCAGTGAGACGGGAGAGACCCAGTACTTC. Protein sequence: CASSETGETQYF. The full variable domain, its missing parts supplied by reference TRBV9 and TRBJ2-5, is DSGVTQTPKHLITATGQRVTLRCSPRSGDLSVYWYQQSLDQGLQFLIQYYNGEERAKGNILERFSAQQFPDLHSELNLSSLELGDSALYFCASSETGETQYFGPGTRLLVL.